This T cell receptor beta chain appears in the sequencing data of a study of T-cell memory formation after mild COVID-19. Study overall: Most TCR clusters belonged to a single donor.

V lost 0 bases and J 5 bases, leaving 15 bases between the germline ends. The CDR3 totals 16 residues. The germline V gene encodes CDR1 ENHRY and CDR2 SYGVKD. Each CDR3 protein is one row after TCRdb ran MiXCR on the 5' RACE reads. The sample carries roughly 310,000 distinct CDR3 sequences, more than 15% recorded once. Whole-study results and caveats: What remained unconfirmed was the SARS-CoV-2 specificity of second-wave clones peaking on day 37. Clones contracting day 15 to 85 were balanced CD4/CD8; later expanders leaned CD4+. Certain responding clones were present in pre-infection memory, suggesting participation of cross-reactive memory.

This clonotype was counted at least ten times. Antigen specificity is unknown. Specimen: PBMCs or a T cell subset sorted from them (not recorded which). The chain links TRBV10-3 to TRBJ2-3; no definite D call. The origin of this receptor is a man aged 18 to 30 who had mild COVID-19 (a few samples of this study predate the infection). Cell type and time point are not known. This CDR3 is CAISESIMVREDTQYF. The CDR3 DNA follows: TGTGCCATCAGTGAGTCGATAATGGTTAGGGAAGATACGCAGTATTTT.